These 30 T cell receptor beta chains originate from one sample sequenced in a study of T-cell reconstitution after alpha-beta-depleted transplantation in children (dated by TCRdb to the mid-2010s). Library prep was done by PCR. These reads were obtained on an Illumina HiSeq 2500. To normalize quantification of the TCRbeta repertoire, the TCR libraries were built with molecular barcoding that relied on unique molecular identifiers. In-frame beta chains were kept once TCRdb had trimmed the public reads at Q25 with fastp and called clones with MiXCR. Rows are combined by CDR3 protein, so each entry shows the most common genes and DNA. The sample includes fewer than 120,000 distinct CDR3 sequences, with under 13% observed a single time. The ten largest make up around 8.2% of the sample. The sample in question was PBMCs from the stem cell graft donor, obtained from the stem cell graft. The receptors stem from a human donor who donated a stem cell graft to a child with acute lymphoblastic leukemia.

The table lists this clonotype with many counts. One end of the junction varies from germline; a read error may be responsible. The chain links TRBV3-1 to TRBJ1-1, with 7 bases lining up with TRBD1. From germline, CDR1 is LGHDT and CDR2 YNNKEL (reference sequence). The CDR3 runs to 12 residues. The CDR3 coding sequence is TGTGCCAGCAGTCAAGCGGACAGGAGGGCTTTCTTT. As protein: CASSQADRRAFF.

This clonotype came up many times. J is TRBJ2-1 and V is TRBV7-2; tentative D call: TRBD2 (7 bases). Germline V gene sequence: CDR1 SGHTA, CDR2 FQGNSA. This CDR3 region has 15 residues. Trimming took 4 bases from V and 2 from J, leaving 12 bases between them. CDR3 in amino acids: CASSSRGAAYNEQFF. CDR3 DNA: TGTGCCAGCAGCTCCCGGGGGGCCGCCTACAATGAGCAGTTCTTC.

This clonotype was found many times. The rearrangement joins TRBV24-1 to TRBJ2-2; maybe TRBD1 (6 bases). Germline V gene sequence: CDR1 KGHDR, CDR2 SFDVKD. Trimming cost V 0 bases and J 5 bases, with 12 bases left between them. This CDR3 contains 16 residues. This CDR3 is CATSDLGTLGTGELFF. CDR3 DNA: TGTGCCACCAGTGATTTGGGGACACTCGGAACCGGGGAGCTGTTTTTT.

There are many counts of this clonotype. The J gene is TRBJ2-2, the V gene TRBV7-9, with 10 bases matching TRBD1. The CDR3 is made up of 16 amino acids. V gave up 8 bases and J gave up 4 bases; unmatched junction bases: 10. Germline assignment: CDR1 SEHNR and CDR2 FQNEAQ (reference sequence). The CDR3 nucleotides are TGTGCCAGCCGTCGGGACAGGGGTGTTGCCACCGGGGAGCTGTTTTTT. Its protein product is CASRRDRGVATGELFF.

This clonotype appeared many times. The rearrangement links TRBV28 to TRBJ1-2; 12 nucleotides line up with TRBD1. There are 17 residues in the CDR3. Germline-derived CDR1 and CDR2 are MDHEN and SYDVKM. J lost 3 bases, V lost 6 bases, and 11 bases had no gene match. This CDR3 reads CASSTSRDRGRHYGYTF. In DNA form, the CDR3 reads TGTGCCAGCAGCACAAGCCGGGACAGGGGGCGCCACTATGGCTACACCTTC.

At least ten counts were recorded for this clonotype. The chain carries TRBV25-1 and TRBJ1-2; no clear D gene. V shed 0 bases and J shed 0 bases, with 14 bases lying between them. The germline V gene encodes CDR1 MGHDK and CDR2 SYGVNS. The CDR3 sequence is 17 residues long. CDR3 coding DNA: TGTGCCAGCAGTGAATACTATCCAGGAGGGTCTAACTATGGCTACACCTTC. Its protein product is CASSEYYPGGSNYGYTF.

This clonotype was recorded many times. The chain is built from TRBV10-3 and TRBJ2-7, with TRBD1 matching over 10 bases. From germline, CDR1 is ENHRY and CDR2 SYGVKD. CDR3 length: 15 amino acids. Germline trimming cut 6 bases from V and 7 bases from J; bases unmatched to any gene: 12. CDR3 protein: CAIRSMGQGMGEQYF. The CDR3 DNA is TGTGCCATCAGAAGTATGGGACAGGGGATGGGTGAGCAGTACTTC.

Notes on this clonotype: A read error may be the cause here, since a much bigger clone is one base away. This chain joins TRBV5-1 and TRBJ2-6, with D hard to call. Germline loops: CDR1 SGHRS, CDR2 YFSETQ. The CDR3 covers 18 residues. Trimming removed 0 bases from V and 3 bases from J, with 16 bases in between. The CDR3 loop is CASSLVVWNVGGANVLTF. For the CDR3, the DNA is TGCGCCAGCAGCTTGGTCGTATGGAATGTTGGTGGGGCCAACGTCCTGACTTTC.

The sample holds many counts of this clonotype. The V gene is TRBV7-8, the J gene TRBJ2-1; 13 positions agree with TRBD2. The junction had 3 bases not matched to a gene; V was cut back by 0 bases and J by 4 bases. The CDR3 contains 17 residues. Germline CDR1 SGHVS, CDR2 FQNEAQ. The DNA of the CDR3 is TGTGCCAGCAGCTTAGCCCGGGGACTAGCGGGATACAATGAGCAGTTCTTC. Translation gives CASSLARGLAGYNEQFF.

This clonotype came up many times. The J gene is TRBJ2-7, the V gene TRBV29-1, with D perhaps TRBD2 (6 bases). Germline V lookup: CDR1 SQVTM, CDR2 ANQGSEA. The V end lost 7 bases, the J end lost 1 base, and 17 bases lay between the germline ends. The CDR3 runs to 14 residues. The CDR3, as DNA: TGCAGCGCCGCCCGACTAGAGGGATCCTACGAGCAGTACTTC. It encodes CSAARLEGSYEQYF.

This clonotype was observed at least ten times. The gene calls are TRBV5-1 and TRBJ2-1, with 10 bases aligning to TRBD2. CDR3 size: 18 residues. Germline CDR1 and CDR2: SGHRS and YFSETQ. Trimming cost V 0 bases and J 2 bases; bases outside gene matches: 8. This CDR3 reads CASSLVGSGRAAYNEQFF. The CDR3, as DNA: TGCGCCAGCAGCTTGGTAGGCAGCGGGAGGGCCGCCTACAATGAGCAGTTCTTC.

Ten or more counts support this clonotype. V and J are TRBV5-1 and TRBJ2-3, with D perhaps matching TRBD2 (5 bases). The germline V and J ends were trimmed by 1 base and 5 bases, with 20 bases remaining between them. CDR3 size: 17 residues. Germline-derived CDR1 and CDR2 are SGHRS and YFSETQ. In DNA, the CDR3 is TGCGCCAGCAGCTTGTTCGACTACGCCACCGTGGGAGATACGCAGTATTTT. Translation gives CASSLFDYATVGDTQYF. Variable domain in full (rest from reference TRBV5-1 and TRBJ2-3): KAGVTQTPRYLIKTRGQQVTLSCSPISGHRSVSWYQQTPGQGLQFLFEYFSETQRNKGNFPGRFSGRQFSNSRSEMNVSTLELGDSALYLCASSLFDYATVGDTQYFGPGTRLTVL.

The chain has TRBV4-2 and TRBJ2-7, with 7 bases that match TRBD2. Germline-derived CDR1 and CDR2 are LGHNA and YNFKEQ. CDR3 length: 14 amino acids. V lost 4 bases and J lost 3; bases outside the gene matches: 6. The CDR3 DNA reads TGTGCCAGCAGCCCCGGGCCTAGCGGCTACGAGCAGTACTTC. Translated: CASSPGPSGYEQYF.

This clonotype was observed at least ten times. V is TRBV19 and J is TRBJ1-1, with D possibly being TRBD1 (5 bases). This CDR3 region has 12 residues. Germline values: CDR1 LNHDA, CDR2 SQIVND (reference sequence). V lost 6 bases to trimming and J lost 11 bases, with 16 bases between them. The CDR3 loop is CASSWDPGPAFF. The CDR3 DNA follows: TGTGCCAGTAGCTGGGACCCCGGACCGGCTTTCTTT.

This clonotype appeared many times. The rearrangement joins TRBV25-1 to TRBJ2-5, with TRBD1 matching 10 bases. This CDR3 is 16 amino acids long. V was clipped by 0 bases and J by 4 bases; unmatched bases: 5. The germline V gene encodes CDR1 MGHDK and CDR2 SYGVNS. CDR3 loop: CASSEYRTGGGETQYF. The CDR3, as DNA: TGTGCCAGCAGTGAATATAGGACAGGGGGAGGAGAGACCCAGTACTTC.

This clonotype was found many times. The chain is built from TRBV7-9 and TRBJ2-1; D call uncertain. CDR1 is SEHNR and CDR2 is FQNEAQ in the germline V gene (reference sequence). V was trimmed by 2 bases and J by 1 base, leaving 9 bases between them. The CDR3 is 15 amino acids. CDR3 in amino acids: CASSLRVGSYNEQFF. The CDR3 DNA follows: TGTGCCAGCAGCTTAAGAGTGGGGTCCTACAATGAGCAGTTCTTC.

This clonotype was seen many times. CDR3 nucleotide sequence: TGTGCCAGCAGTTACAGCGGGAGAATCGTGGGCGAGCAGTACTTC. Translated, it gives CASSYSGRIVGEQYF. The chain couples TRBV6-2 or TRBV6-3 to TRBJ2-7, with 8 bases matching TRBD2. The V gene end was trimmed by 2 bases and the J gene end by 6 bases; junction bases not matched to a gene: 9. This CDR3 has 15 residues. From germline, CDR1 is MNHEY and CDR2 SVGEGT.

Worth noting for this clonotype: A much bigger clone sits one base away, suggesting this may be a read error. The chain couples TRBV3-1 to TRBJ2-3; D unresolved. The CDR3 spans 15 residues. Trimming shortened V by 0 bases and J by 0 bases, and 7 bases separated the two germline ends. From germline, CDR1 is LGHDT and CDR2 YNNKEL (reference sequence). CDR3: CASSQDPRSTDTQYF. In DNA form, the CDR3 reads TGTGCCAGCAGCCAAGACCCGCGGAGCACAGATACGCAGTATTTT.

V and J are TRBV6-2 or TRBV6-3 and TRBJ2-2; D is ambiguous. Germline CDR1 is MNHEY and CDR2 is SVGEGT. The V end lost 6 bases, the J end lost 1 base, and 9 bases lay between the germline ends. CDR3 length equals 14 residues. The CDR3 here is CASRYAVNTGELFF. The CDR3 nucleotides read TGTGCCAGCAGGTACGCAGTGAACACCGGGGAGCTGTTTTTT.

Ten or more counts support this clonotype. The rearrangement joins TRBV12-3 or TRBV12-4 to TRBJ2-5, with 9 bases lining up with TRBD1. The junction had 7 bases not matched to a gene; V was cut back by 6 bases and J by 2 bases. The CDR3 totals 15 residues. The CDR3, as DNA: TGTGCCAGCAGGAAACCGGGACAGGGTCAAGAGACCCAGTACTTC. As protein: CASRKPGQGQETQYF.

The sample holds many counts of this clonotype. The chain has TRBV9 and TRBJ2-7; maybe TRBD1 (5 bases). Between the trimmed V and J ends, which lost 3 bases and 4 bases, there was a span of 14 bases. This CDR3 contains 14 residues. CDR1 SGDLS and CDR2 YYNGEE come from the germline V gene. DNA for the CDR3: TGTGCCAGCAGCGATGGCACAAAGGGGTACGAGCAGTACTTC. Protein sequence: CASSDGTKGYEQYF. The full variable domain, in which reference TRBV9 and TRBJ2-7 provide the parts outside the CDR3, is DSGVTQTPKHLITATGQRVTLRCSPRSGDLSVYWYQQSLDQGLQFLIQYYNGEERAKGNILERFSAQQFPDLHSELNLSSLELGDSALYFCASSDGTKGYEQYFGPGTRLTVT.

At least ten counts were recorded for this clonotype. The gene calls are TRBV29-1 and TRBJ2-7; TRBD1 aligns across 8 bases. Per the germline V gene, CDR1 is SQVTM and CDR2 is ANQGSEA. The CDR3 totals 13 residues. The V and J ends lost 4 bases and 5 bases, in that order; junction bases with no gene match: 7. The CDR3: CSVGAQGEDEQYF. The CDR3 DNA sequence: TGCAGCGTTGGGGCACAGGGGGAAGACGAGCAGTACTTC.

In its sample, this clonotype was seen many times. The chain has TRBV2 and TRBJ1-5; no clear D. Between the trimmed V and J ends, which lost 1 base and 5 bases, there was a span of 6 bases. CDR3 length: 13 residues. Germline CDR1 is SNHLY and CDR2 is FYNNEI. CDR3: CASSEGDDQPQHF. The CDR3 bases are TGTGCCAGCAGTGAAGGTGATGATCAGCCCCAGCATTTT.

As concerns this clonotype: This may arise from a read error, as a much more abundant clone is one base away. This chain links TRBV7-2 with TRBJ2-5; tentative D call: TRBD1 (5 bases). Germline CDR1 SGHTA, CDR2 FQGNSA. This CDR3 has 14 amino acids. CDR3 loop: CASSLDKRQEAQYF. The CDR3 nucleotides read TGTGCCAGCAGCTTGGACAAAAGACAAGAGGCCCAGTACTTC. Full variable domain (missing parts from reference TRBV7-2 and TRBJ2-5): GAGVSQSPSNKVTEKGKDVELRCDPISGHTALYWYRQSLGQGLEFLIYFQGNSAPDKSGLPSDRFSAERTGGSVSTLTIQRTQQEDSAVYLCASSLDKRQEAQYFGPGTRLLVL.

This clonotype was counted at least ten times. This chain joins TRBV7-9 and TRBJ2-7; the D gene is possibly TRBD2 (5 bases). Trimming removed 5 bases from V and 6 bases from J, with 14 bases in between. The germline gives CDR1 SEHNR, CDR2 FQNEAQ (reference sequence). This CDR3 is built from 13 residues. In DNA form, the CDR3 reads TGTGCCAGCAGCCCTAGGGAGTGGATCGAGCAGTACTTC. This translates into CASSPREWIEQYF.

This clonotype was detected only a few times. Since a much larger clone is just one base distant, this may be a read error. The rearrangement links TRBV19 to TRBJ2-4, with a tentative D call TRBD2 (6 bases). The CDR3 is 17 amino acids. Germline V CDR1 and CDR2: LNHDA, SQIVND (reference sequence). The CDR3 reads CASSSNDRLLAKNSQYF. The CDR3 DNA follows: TGTGCCAGTAGTTCTAATGACAGACTACTAGCCAAAAACAGTCAGTACTTC.

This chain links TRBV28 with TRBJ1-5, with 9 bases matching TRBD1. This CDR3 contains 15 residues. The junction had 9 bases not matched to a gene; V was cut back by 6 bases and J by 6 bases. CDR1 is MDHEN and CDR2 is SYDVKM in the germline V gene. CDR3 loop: CASRGGQGVSQPQHF. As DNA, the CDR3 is TGTGCCAGCAGGGGGGGACAGGGCGTAAGTCAGCCCCAGCATTTT.

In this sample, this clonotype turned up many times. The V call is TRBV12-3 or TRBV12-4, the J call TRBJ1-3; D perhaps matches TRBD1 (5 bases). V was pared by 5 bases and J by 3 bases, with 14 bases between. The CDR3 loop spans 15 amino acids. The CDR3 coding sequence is TGTGCCAGCAGTCCCTCAGGGTATAATGGAAACACCATATATTTT. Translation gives CASSPSGYNGNTIYF.

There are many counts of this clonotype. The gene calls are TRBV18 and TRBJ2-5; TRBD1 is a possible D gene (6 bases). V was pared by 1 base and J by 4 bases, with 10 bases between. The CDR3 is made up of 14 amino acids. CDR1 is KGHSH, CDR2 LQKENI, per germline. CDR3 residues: CASSPRVGGETQYF. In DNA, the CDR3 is TGTGCCAGCTCACCACGAGTAGGGGGAGAGACCCAGTACTTC. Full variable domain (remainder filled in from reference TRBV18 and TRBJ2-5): NAGVMQNPRHLVRRRGQEARLRCSPMKGHSHVYWYRQLPEEGLKFMVYLQKENIIDESGMPKERFSAEFPKEGPSILRIQQVVRGDSAAYFCASSPRVGGETQYFGPGTRLLVL.

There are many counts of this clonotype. In DNA, the CDR3 is TGTGCCAGCAGTCCGGAGCGGGGGGGCGTCAATGAGCAGTTCTTC. Its protein product is CASSPERGGVNEQFF. This rearrangement joins TRBV12-3 or TRBV12-4 to TRBJ2-1; 10 bases line up with TRBD2. The CDR3 has 15 residues. The J segment lost 6 bases and the V segment lost 5 bases, leaving 7 bases of the junction unmatched.